A selection of T cell receptor beta chains follows, all from one sample in a study of shared clonotypes between healthy human individuals. Libraries were prepared by immunoSEQ multiplex PCR; TCRdb keeps only in-frame clonotypes and omits some of them. The table has roughly 1,100,000 clones, 60% to 80% seen once. The sample comprised memory CD4+ T cells sorted from blood. All receptors come from a man younger than 35 in good health. The CDR3 runs from the conserved cysteine through the conserved F or W. Fields, in order: D gene, CDR3 length, V gene, CDR3 protein. D genes are given only for firm matches.

d_gene: TRBD2
len: 16
v_gene: TRBV18
CDR3aa: CASSPPGVAGAYEQYF

d_gene: .
len: 14
v_gene: TRBV2
CDR3aa: CASSLTRSTDTQYF

d_gene: TRBD1
len: 13
v_gene: TRBV6-5
CDR3aa: CAVTGTVPYEQYF

d_gene: TRBD2
len: 15
v_gene: TRBV6-1
CDR3aa: CASSEASSGRGEQYF

d_gene: .
len: 17
v_gene: TRBV27
CDR3aa: CASRLRAGEYRTDTQYF

d_gene: TRBD2
len: 14
v_gene: TRBV27
CDR3aa: CASSQREGSYEQYF

d_gene: .
len: 12
v_gene: TRBV11-3
CDR3aa: CASSLKDTEAFF

d_gene: .
len: 13
v_gene: TRBV7-8
CDR3aa: CASSLGEAEKLFF

d_gene: TRBD1
len: 14
v_gene: TRBV7-8
CDR3aa: CASSFRGSRNEQFF

d_gene: .
len: 14
v_gene: TRBV5-8
CDR3aa: CASSLEGRTGELFF

d_gene: TRBD1
len: 14
v_gene: TRBV6-5
CDR3aa: CASSYRDRAPEAFF

d_gene: .
len: 16
v_gene: TRBV28
CDR3aa: CASSLGGWVSEETQYF

d_gene: TRBD2
len: 16
v_gene: TRBV7-9
CDR3aa: CASSAEGGRIYNEQFF

d_gene: .
len: 15
v_gene: TRBV28
CDR3aa: CASSSWTRRADTQYF

d_gene: .
len: 15
v_gene: TRBV7-2
CDR3aa: CASSLVIDHRETQYF

d_gene: TRBD1
len: 14
v_gene: TRBV29-1
CDR3aa: CSARGQGKRETQYF

d_gene: TRBD1
len: 18
v_gene: TRBV9
CDR3aa: CASSPMGPGTGGRETQYF

d_gene: TRBD1
len: 14
v_gene: TRBV30
CDR3aa: CAWTTGGFTGELFF

d_gene: TRBD1
len: 15
v_gene: TRBV27
CDR3aa: CASSLTRTGAYEQYF

d_gene: .
len: 15
v_gene: TRBV28
CDR3aa: CASSLAGSSYNEQFF

d_gene: .
len: 14
v_gene: TRBV4-1
CDR3aa: CASSPDSGANVLTF

d_gene: .
len: 16
v_gene: TRBV18
CDR3aa: CASSQPGHRSGNTIYF

d_gene: .
len: 10
v_gene: TRBV6-6
CDR3aa: CATGSYEQYF

d_gene: .
len: 13
v_gene: TRBV18
CDR3aa: CASSYGRQETQYF

d_gene: .
len: 15
v_gene: TRBV9
CDR3aa: CASSVTQGSGNTIYF

d_gene: .
len: 13
v_gene: TRBV2
CDR3aa: CASSAQMNTEAFF

d_gene: .
len: 11
v_gene: TRBV7-8
CDR3aa: CASTSGEKLFF

d_gene: .
len: 19
v_gene: TRBV10-3
CDR3aa: CAISESSGGRRPSGNTIYF

d_gene: .
len: 12
v_gene: TRBV11-2
CDR3aa: CASSLGVGRLFF

d_gene: TRBD1
len: 15
v_gene: TRBV5-1
CDR3aa: CASSFGDRDREKLFF

d_gene: .
len: 14
v_gene: TRBV6-5
CDR3aa: CASTPLPSGNTIYF

d_gene: TRBD1
len: 16
v_gene: TRBV5-1
CDR3aa: CASSLWGQGGAETQYF

d_gene: TRBD2
len: 15
v_gene: TRBV27
CDR3aa: CASSGDLAGANEQFF

d_gene: TRBD2
len: 21
v_gene: TRBV4-3
CDR3aa: CASSPGKGSKGSGSGTDTQYF

d_gene: .
len: 12
v_gene: TRBV29-1
CDR3aa: CSVEGHTDTQYF

d_gene: .
len: 14
v_gene: TRBV7-2
CDR3aa: CASRPAPSLQPQHF

d_gene: .
len: 10
v_gene: TRBV20-1
CDR3aa: CSARLNEQFF

d_gene: .
len: 13
v_gene: TRBV7-9
CDR3aa: CASSAQGFNEQFF

d_gene: .
len: 15
v_gene: TRBV2
CDR3aa: CASSSETVTNYGYTF

d_gene: .
len: 14
v_gene: TRBV19
CDR3aa: CASTPDGVGQPQHF

d_gene: .
len: 15
v_gene: TRBV18
CDR3aa: CASSPRLAGDNEQFF

d_gene: TRBD2
len: 19
v_gene: TRBV19
CDR3aa: CASSIDTPRLAGGPGEQFF

d_gene: .
len: 14
v_gene: TRBV9
CDR3aa: CASSGGQPNQPQHF

d_gene: .
len: 13
v_gene: TRBV6-5
CDR3aa: CASSWDPNEKLFF

d_gene: TRBD1
len: 14
v_gene: TRBV6-1
CDR3aa: CASFDGQGGFGYTF

d_gene: TRBD2
len: 13
v_gene: TRBV11-2
CDR3aa: CASSSEGTSVQYF

d_gene: .
len: 16
v_gene: TRBV4-1
CDR3aa: CASSQSRVFSYNEQFF

d_gene: .
len: 11
v_gene: TRBV30
CDR3aa: CAWSITPGAFF

d_gene: .
len: 14
v_gene: TRBV12-5
CDR3aa: CASGLGGAPPKLFF

d_gene: .
len: 16
v_gene: TRBV19
CDR3aa: CASSIVGTNTNQPQHF